Sequencing of this TCR beta chain was carried out in a study of T cells expressing NK-cell markers. Study as a whole: From sorted CD3+CD56+NKG2C+, CD3+CD56+NKG2C- and CD3+CD56-NKG2C+ T cells came the TCR beta repertoires. HCMV serostatus: seven of eight sequenced donors positive, one negative. The study, taken as a whole, reports: Among CD8+ T cells from over 5 donors, dominant NKG2C+ clonotypes accounted for roughly 1.0-7.0%.

Concerning this clonotype itself: The antigen is not known.

TCR beta cDNA was made by 5'RACE template switching with UMIs. TCRdb re-analyzed the 5' RACE reads; it lists each CDR3 protein once, without DNA. The sample has roughly 430,000 distinct CDR3 sequences, and its top ten clones hold under 7.5%. Germline CDR1 is DFQATT and CDR2 is SNEGSKA (reference sequence). The CDR3 covers 13 residues. This sequence joins TRBV20-1 and TRBJ1-2; with no DNA, the TCRdb D assignment of TRBD1 cannot be verified. Sequenced: blood T cells: a sorted CD56 or NKG2C T cell subset, CD4+ or CD8+ T cells, or bulk PBMC T cells (not recorded which). The receptor's source is a woman between 18 and 70 years old in good health. CDR3 sequence: CSARDARVHGYTF.